This T cell receptor (beta chain) came from a study of T cell responses to AZD1222 COVID-19 vaccine. Trimming cost V 4 bases and J 6 bases; bases outside gene matches: 9. Germline V gene lookup returns CDR1 SGDLS and CDR2 YYNGEE. The CDR3 is 15 residues long. TCRdb keeps only in-frame clones here, not all; method: immunoSEQ multiplex PCR. The sample lists roughly 160,000 clones, about 91% occurring once. The clonotype originates from an adult in good health. The chain has TRBV9 and TRBJ2-7; 11 positions agree with TRBD1. This material consisted of peripheral blood, taken on day 0 of MenACWY control vaccination. The CDR3 region is CASSPTGTGGAEQYF. The CDR3 nucleotides read TGTGCCAGCAGCCCCACGGGGACAGGGGGTGCCGAGCAGTACTTC. Variable domain in full (rest from reference TRBV9 and TRBJ2-7): DSGVTQTPKHLITATGQRVTLRCSPRSGDLSVYWYQQSLDQGLQFLIQYYNGEERAKGNILERFSAQQFPDLHSELNLSSLELGDSALYFCASSPTGTGGAEQYFGPGTRLTVT.